This TCR beta chain emerged from a study of blood T cell repertoires in COVID-19. Study summary: The United States, Italy and Spain were the sources of the acute and convalescent COVID-19 samples. PBMCs, B-cell-depleted T cells, or T cells were the source of the cDNA or gDNA that made up the material.

Libraries were prepared by immunoSEQ multiplex PCR; TCRdb keeps only in-frame clonotypes and omits some of them. The data hold some 250,000 clones, with 86% observed a single time. This CDR3 is built from 14 residues. V was clipped by 2 bases and J by 2 bases, with 9 bases between them. Germline V gene sequence: CDR1 SGHAT, CDR2 FQNNGV. This clone came up many times. The TCR was taken from a woman aged 25 to 39 with COVID-19, enrolled during active disease. This chain connects TRBV11-2 to TRBJ1-1, with D uncertain. Sequencing was done on a sample of peripheral blood. The CDR3 sequence is CASSLNNENTEAFF. The CDR3 coding sequence is TGTGCCAGCAGCTTAAACAATGAAAACACTGAAGCTTTCTTT.